Here is one T cell receptor (beta chain) with its context. Germline V lookup: CDR1 MGHRA, CDR2 YSYEKL. The CDR3 covers 16 residues. J lost 5 bases, V lost 1 base, and 8 bases had no gene match. This entry belongs to a study of graft-versus-host responses after intestinal transplantation. Libraries were prepared by immunoSEQ multiplex PCR; TCRdb keeps only in-frame clonotypes and omits some of them. The data contain about 7,400 clones, roughly 34% of them singletons. Plates contained about 200,000 CFSE-labeled responder cells and about 200,000 irradiated, violet-dye-labeled stimulator cells. The specimen was alloreactive CD8+ T cells from a mixed lymphocyte reaction culture, collected before transplantation. The subset here: CFSE-low proliferating T cells sorted from roughly six-day pre-transplant mixed lymphocyte reaction (GvH or HvG direction). This TCR was sampled from a human patient who was an organ donor for intestinal transplantation. This chain connects TRBV4-1 to TRBJ2-1; TRBD2 aligns across 7 bases. CDR3 sequence: CASSQAGGGLNNEQFF. CDR3 in DNA: TGCGCCAGCAGCCAAGCGGGCGGGGGTCTTAACAATGAGCAGTTCTTC.